What follows are 7 T cell receptor beta chains derived from one specimen sequenced in a study of metastatic and nonmetastatic thyroid tumors. MiXCR was used by TCRdb to re-call the PCR reads. Found here are about 5,000 clones, roughly 29% of them singletons; the top ten hold approximately 10%. Thyroid surgery was performed in patients who had received no treatment beforehand. The specimen was adjacent normal tissue. These receptor sequences come from a female donor with papillary thyroid cancer or a benign thyroid nodule (not recorded which). Some clones in this sample may be carry-over from other donors' samples.

The chain joins TRBV12-5 to TRBJ1-2; D not resolved. V was cut by 0 bases and J by 8 bases, with 7 bases left in between. CDR3 length: 12 amino acids. Per the germline V gene, CDR1 is LGHNT and CDR2 is FRNRAP. In DNA, the CDR3 is TGTGCTAGTGGTTTGGTACTTTCCGGCTACACCTTC. Protein product: CASGLVLSGYTF.

Only one count was recorded for this clone. The chain links TRBV3-1 to TRBJ2-7, with D tentatively TRBD1 or TRBD2 (5 bases each). This CDR3 contains 13 residues. V was cut by 5 bases and J by 6 bases, with 14 bases left in between. The germline CDR1 and CDR2 sequences are LGHDT and YNNKEL (reference sequence). CDR3 in amino acids: CASSYRGKVEQYF. The DNA for the CDR3 is TGTGCCAGCAGCTATCGGGGCAAGGTCGAGCAGTACTTC.

This clone is deemed medium-sized. The rearrangement links TRBV5-1 to TRBJ1-5, with a tentative D call TRBD1 (5 bases). The CDR3 runs 13 residues. The V end was cut by 0 bases, the J end by 7 bases, with 8 bases between. Germline V gene sequence: CDR1 SGHRS, CDR2 YFSETQ. This CDR3 is CASSLEGLQPQHF. The DNA for the CDR3 is TGCGCCAGCAGCTTGGAGGGGTTGCAGCCCCAGCATTTT. Full variable domain (missing parts from reference TRBV5-1 and TRBJ1-5): KAGVTQTPRYLIKTRGQQVTLSCSPISGHRSVSWYQQTPGQGLQFLFEYFSETQRNKGNFPGRFSGRQFSNSRSEMNVSTLELGDSALYLCASSLEGLQPQHFGDGTRLSIL.

This clone counts as large. The CDR3 region is CASSLDRGEGTGELFF. The CDR3 DNA reads TGCGCCAGCAGCCTAGACAGGGGAGAAGGCACCGGGGAGCTGTTTTTT. The chain combines TRBV5-1 with TRBJ2-2, with 8 bases matching TRBD1. There are 16 residues in the CDR3. V was pared by 4 bases and J by 4 bases, with 9 bases of the junction left unmatched. Germline loops: CDR1 SGHRS, CDR2 YFSETQ. The whole variable domain, remainder taken from reference TRBV5-1 and TRBJ2-2, is KAGVTQTPRYLIKTRGQQVTLSCSPISGHRSVSWYQQTPGQGLQFLFEYFSETQRNKGNFPGRFSGRQFSNSRSEMNVSTLELGDSALYLCASSLDRGEGTGELFFGEGSRLTVL.

The table lists this clone with a few counts. The chain couples TRBV27 to TRBJ1-3; D is possibly TRBD1 (5 bases). Germline V gene sequence: CDR1 MNHEY, CDR2 SMNVEV (reference sequence). The CDR3 is 14 residues long. The V gene lost 4 bases and the J gene lost 1 base, with 8 bases spanning the gap. This CDR3 is CASSSQGSGNTIYF. The CDR3 DNA sequence: TGTGCCAGCAGTTCTCAGGGATCTGGAAACACCATATATTTT.

This clone counts as medium-sized. V is TRBV28 and J is TRBJ1-1; 8 bases are a match to TRBD1. The CDR3 extends over 13 amino acids. V lost 2 bases and J lost 4; bases outside the gene matches: 0. CDR1 and CDR2 from the germline V gene are MDHEN and SYDVKM. Here the CDR3 reads CASSLTGGTEAFF. CDR3 coding DNA: TGTGCCAGCAGTTTAACAGGGGGCACTGAAGCTTTCTTT.

This clone is categorized as medium-sized. The V gene is TRBV10-2, the J gene TRBJ1-4; D not resolved. Trimming removed 2 bases at V and 3 bases at J, with 4 bases between. Germline CDR1 is WSHSY and CDR2 is SAAADI. The CDR3 spans 13 residues. The CDR3 bases are TGCGCCAGCAGTGAGGGGGCTAATGAAAAACTGTTTTTT. Translation: CASSEGANEKLFF.